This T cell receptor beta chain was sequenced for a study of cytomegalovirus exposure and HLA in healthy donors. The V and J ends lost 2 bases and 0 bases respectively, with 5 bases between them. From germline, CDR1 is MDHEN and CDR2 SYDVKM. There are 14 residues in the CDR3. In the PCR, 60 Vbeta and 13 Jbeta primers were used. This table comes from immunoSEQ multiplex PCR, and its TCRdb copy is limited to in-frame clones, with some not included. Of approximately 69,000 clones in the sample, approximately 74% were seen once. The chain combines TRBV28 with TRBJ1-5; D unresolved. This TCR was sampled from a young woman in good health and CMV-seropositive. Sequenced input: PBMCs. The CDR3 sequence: CASSLDNSNQPQHF. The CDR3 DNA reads TGTGCCAGCAGTTTAGACAATAGCAATCAGCCCCAGCATTTT. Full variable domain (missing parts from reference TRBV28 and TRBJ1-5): DVKVTQSSRYLVKRTGEKVFLECVQDMDHENMFWYRQDPGLGLRLIYFSYDVKMKEKGDIPEGYSVSREKKERFSLILESASTNQTSMYLCASSLDNSNQPQHFGDGTRLSIL.